The rows below give T cell receptor beta chains drawn from one sample of a study of regulatory T cells in long-lasting Graves disease. MiXCR was run by TCRdb on the multiplex PCR reads, yielding one entry per CDR3 protein. This table holds under 450,000 distinct CDR3 sequences, approximately 23% found once. Specimen: peripheral blood mononuclear cells (PBMCs), collected when the disease was refractory, from a patient treated with antithyroid drugs. The receptors were gathered from a woman in her thirties or forties with Graves disease. Both conserved end residues are part of each CDR3. Each record gives: clone size, D gene, V gene, J gene, CDR3 protein, CDR3 DNA. A D gene is named only where the DNA matches it firmly. The size entry is marked missing in some rows and otherwise reads once, few, many or a size class.

>.|TRBD2|TRBV5-1|TRBJ2-2
CASSMLAGGGYTGELFF
TGCGCCAGCAGCATGTTAGCGGGAGGTGGTTATACCGGGGAGCTGTTTTTT
>many|.|TRBV28|TRBJ2-7
CASSTTTDVNEQYF
TGTGCCAGCAGTACCACGACGGACGTGAACGAGCAGTACTTC
>.|.|TRBV5-1|TRBJ2-7
CASSYKQYYKQGRLGEQYF
TGCGCCAGCAGCTATAAACAGTATTACAAACAGGGTAGGCTTGGCGAGCAGTACTTC
>many|TRBD2|TRBV29-1|TRBJ2-7
CSVAMTSGRLYEQYF
TGCAGCGTCGCGATGACTAGCGGACGCCTCTACGAGCAGTACTTC
>.|.|TRBV27|TRBJ2-3
CASIEGVTVYF
TGTGCCAGCATAGAGGGAGTAACAGTGTATTTT
>few|.|TRBV28|TRBJ2-6
CASSIRGAGANVLTF
TGTGCCAGCAGTATCAGGGGTGCTGGGGCCAACGTCCTGACTTTC
>.|.|TRBV5-1|TRBJ2-7
CASSRGAEHNSYEQYF
TGCGCCAGCAGCCGGGGTGCGGAACACAACTCCTACGAGCAGTACTTC
>many|.|TRBV2|TRBJ2-5
CASSHAGIQETQYF
TGTGCCAGCAGCCACGCGGGAATCCAAGAGACCCAGTACTTC
>.|.|TRBV20-1|TRBJ2-1
CSARGVYHNEQFF
TGCAGTGCTAGAGGGGTCTACCACAATGAGCAGTTCTTC
>few|.|TRBV7-9|TRBJ1-1
CASSSLRGQGEAFF
TGTGCCAGCAGCTCTTTAAGAGGTCAGGGTGAGGCTTTCTTT
>.|TRBD2|TRBV13|TRBJ2-3
CASSTRTSGRVNTQYF
TGTGCCAGCAGCACCCGGACTAGCGGGAGGGTGAATACGCAGTATTTT
>many|.|TRBV20-1|TRBJ2-7
CSAKGLTNTYEQYF
TGCAGTGCTAAAGGACTCACGAACACCTACGAGCAGTACTTC
>.|TRBD2|TRBV24-1|TRBJ2-3
CATSGLAGSTDTQYF
TGTGCCACCAGTGGGCTAGCGGGGAGCACAGATACGCAGTATTTT
>.|TRBD2|TRBV2|TRBJ2-3
CASSLAGANTDTQYF
TGTGCCAGCAGCTTAGCGGGAGCGAACACAGATACGCAGTATTTT
>.|.|TRBV28|TRBJ1-2
CASSPPRGYGYTF
TGTGCCAGCAGTCCCCCTAGAGGCTATGGCTACACCTTC
>many|.|TRBV20-1|TRBJ1-1
CSASRENTEAFF
TGCAGTGCTAGCCGGGAGAACACTGAAGCTTTCTTT
>many|.|TRBV6-1|TRBJ1-1
CASSPGLLGLATEAFF
TGTGCCAGCAGCCCGGGACTCCTTGGACTCGCCACTGAAGCTTTCTTT
>.|TRBD1|TRBV2|TRBJ2-1
CASSYRQGWQFF
TGTGCCAGCAGCTATAGACAGGGATGGCAGTTCTTC
>.|.|TRBV5-1|TRBJ2-7
CASQPGLLFYEQYF
TGCGCCAGCCAACCGGGGTTATTGTTCTACGAGCAGTACTTC
>.|TRBD2|TRBV2|TRBJ2-3
CASSPRTRREGDLPPDTQYF
TGTGCCAGCAGTCCCAGGACTAGGAGGGAAGGGGATCTTCCCCCAGATACGCAGTATTTT
>many|TRBD1|TRBV24-1|TRBJ2-7
CATSDVTGGRYEQYF
TGTGCCACCAGTGATGTTACAGGGGGCAGGTACGAGCAGTACTTC
>.|TRBD1|TRBV7-8|TRBJ1-2
CASSLLPGQKSGYTF
TGTGCCAGCAGCCTATTACCGGGACAGAAATCTGGCTACACCTTC
>many|.|TRBV5-6|TRBJ2-7
CASSLAALSFSYEQYF
TGTGCCAGCAGCTTGGCCGCTCTGAGCTTCTCCTACGAGCAGTACTTC